The T cell receptor (beta chain) under discussion was sequenced for a study of blood T cell repertoires in COVID-19. On the study more broadly: PBMCs, B-cell-depleted T cells, or T cells were the source of the cDNA or gDNA that made up the material.

Per the original methods: Nucleated cell counts were estimated from reference gene primer amplification. Assay: immunoSEQ multiplex PCR; the TCRdb copy retains only in-frame clones and omits some. V and J calls and clone size are as listed in that table; D and trimming were resolved from the DNA. Among 300,000 to 450,000 clones, around 87% were seen once, and the ten largest hold roughly 2%. The Seattle patients joined while their infection was active and were tracked longitudinally afterward. Germline V CDR1 and CDR2: KGHSH, LQKENI. V shed 5 bases and J 1 base; nucleotides not matched to a gene: 6. The CDR3 length is 15 residues.

This chain joins TRBV18 and TRBJ1-2; 8 positions match TRBD1. The clonotype was recovered from a woman aged 60-75 years with COVID-19, enrolled during active disease. Sequenced material: peripheral blood. DNA for the CDR3: TGTGCCAGCTCATTACCGGGACAGGATAACTATGGCTACACCTTC. Its protein product is CASSLPGQDNYGYTF.